The rows below give T cell receptor beta chains drawn from one sample of a study of human T cells and chemical hapten exposure. MiXCR, run by TCRdb on the RACE reads, gives a single entry per CDR3 protein. The table lists 80,000 to 100,000 distinct CDR3 sequences, 9.3% of them singletons, with 2% to 2.5% in the top ten. The source material was whole blood, sampled in connection with sensitization to the hapten diphenylcyclopropenone (DPC). The receptors were sampled from a woman aged 40 to 50 with alopecia areata. Some clones in this sample may be carry-over from other donors' samples. CDR3s include the opening cysteine and the closing phenylalanine or tryptophan. A D gene is named only where the DNA matches it firmly. Only some rows state a clone size, as once, few, many or a class for expanded clones.

j_call v_call d_call clone_size cdr3_aa cdr3_nt
TRBJ1-1 TRBV5-4 - few CASSLPGVLMNTEAFF TGTGCCAGCAGCTTGCCAGGGGTCCTTATGAACACTGAAGCTTTCTTT
TRBJ1-1 TRBV5-5 - - CASIGGVFEAFF TGTGCCAGCATCGGGGGCGTCTTTGAAGCTTTCTTT
TRBJ2-7 TRBV9 TRBD2 - CASSPHLGAGGYEQYF TGTGCCAGCAGCCCCCACTTAGGAGCGGGAGGTTACGAGCAGTACTTC
TRBJ2-3 TRBV6-4 - many CASSDSNSFTDTQYF TGTGCCAGCAGTGACTCGAATAGCTTCACAGATACGCAGTATTTT
TRBJ1-1 TRBV5-4 - many CASSMTPNTEAFF TGTGCCAGCAGCATGACACCGAACACTGAAGCTTTCTTT
TRBJ2-3 TRBV29-1 - few CSVEIPFTDTQYF TGCAGCGTTGAGATCCCGTTCACAGATACGCAGTATTTT
TRBJ2-7 TRBV28 - many CASSLKEDLPSYEQYF TGTGCCAGCAGTTTAAAAGAGGACTTACCCTCCTACGAGCAGTACTTC
TRBJ1-2 TRBV20-1 - many CSARAPDTKRGYTF TGCAGTGCTAGAGCCCCGGACACAAAGAGGGGCTACACCTTC
TRBJ2-3 TRBV28 - - CASRVQGTDTQYF TGTGCCAGCAGGGTACAGGGAACAGATACGCAGTATTTT
TRBJ1-1 TRBV18 TRBD1 few CASSPPGQGGAFF TGTGCCAGCTCACCACCGGGACAGGGGGGAGCTTTCTTT
TRBJ2-6 TRBV6-5 TRBD1 - CASRPLGQRGANVLTF TGTGCCAGCAGACCCTTGGGACAGCGTGGGGCCAACGTCCTGACTTTC
TRBJ2-1 TRBV6-2/TRBV6-3 TRBD2 many CASRLLAGGPGEQFF TGTGCCAGCAGGCTACTAGCGGGAGGGCCCGGTGAGCAGTTCTTC
TRBJ2-1 TRBV7-7 - - CASSPDRYYNEQFF TGTGCTAGCAGCCCCGACCGGTACTACAATGAGCAGTTCTTC
TRBJ1-1 TRBV29-1 - many CSATPNTEAFF TGCAGCGCGACCCCGAACACTGAAGCTTTCTTT
TRBJ2-1 TRBV12-3/TRBV12-4 - many CASSLSETTNEQFF TGTGCCAGCAGTTTATCCGAGACTACGAATGAGCAGTTCTTC
TRBJ1-5 TRBV6-6 - - CATQTGGGNQPQHF TGTGCCACTCAGACGGGGGGCGGCAATCAGCCCCAGCATTTT
TRBJ1-1 TRBV7-9 - - CASSWDKEAFF TGTGCCAGCAGCTGGGACAAAGAAGCTTTCTTT
TRBJ2-3 TRBV3-1 - few CASSPVGTTGTQYF TGTGCCAGCAGCCCAGTCGGGACAACCGGTACGCAGTATTTT
TRBJ2-2 TRBV9 TRBD1 few CASSSRRGQGDTGELFF TGTGCCAGCAGCTCTAGGAGGGGACAGGGTGACACCGGGGAGCTGTTTTTT
TRBJ2-7 TRBV11-1 TRBD1 many CASSSGTGDEQYF TGTGCCAGCAGCTCCGGGACAGGGGACGAGCAGTACTTC
TRBJ2-5 TRBV4-3 - many CASSQETTQETQYF TGCGCCAGCAGCCAAGAGACAACCCAAGAGACCCAGTACTTC
TRBJ2-6 TRBV5-5 - many CASSLVGHPSGANVLTF TGTGCCAGCAGCTTGGTCGGACACCCCTCTGGGGCCAACGTCCTGACTTTC